Presented here are 11 T cell receptor beta chains from one specimen sequenced in a study of blood T cell repertoires in COVID-19 (dated by TCRdb to about 2020). Receptors were amplified or captured by the immunoSEQ multiplex PCR assay. The immuneACCESS repertoire file appears here via TCRdb, limited to in-frame rearrangements. These files lack a portion of the clones; in checked studies, under half of the deficit traces to unresolved V genes, and the cause of the others is not known. This sample gives more than 80,000 clones in total; about 90% of them show up just once. The ten largest make up 5% to 7% of the sample. The sequenced sample consisted of peripheral blood. The receptors were gathered from a young man with COVID-19, enrolled during active disease.

The chain joins TRBV7-2 to TRBJ2-5, with D perhaps matching TRBD1 (6 bases). This CDR3 spans 12 amino acids. V shed 4 bases and J shed 6 bases, with 9 bases lying between them. CDR1 is SGHTA, CDR2 FQGNSA, per germline. CDR3 protein: CASSSQGKTQYF. Here the CDR3 DNA reads TGTGCCAGCAGCTCTCAGGGGAAGACCCAGTACTTC.

The rearrangement joins TRBV14 to TRBJ2-7; 7 bases match TRBD1. The germline V gene encodes CDR1 SGHDN and CDR2 FVKESK. V was pared by 6 bases and J by 6 bases, with 8 bases of the junction left unmatched. This CDR3 has 13 amino acids. The CDR3 region is CASSIRGRTEQYF. In DNA, the CDR3 is TGTGCCAGCAGTATAAGGGGGCGCACCGAGCAGTACTTC. Full variable domain (missing parts from reference TRBV14 and TRBJ2-7): EAGVTQFPSHSVIEKGQTVTLRCDPISGHDNLYWYRRVMGKEIKFLLHFVKESKQDESGMPNNRFLAERTGGTYSTLKVQPAELEDSGVYFCASSIRGRTEQYFGPGTRLTVT.

The CDR3 DNA sequence: TGCGCCAGCAGCCAAGATCTAAGGACAGGGGGCCGTTATGGCTACACCTTC. This sequence encodes CASSQDLRTGGRYGYTF. The J gene is TRBJ1-2, the V gene TRBV4-3; 11 bases match TRBD1. Germline CDR1 is LGHNA and CDR2 is YSLEER. Trimming removed 0 bases from V and 5 bases from J; junction bases left unmatched: 8. CDR3 length equals 17 residues.

The chain links TRBV7-9 to TRBJ2-1; 14 bases line up with TRBD2. The CDR3 runs 16 residues. CDR1 SEHNR and CDR2 FQNEAQ come from the germline V gene (reference sequence). V shed 4 bases and J 7 bases; nucleotides not matched to a gene: 6. CDR3: CASSSPTSGRGNEQFF. In DNA, the CDR3 is TGTGCCAGCAGCTCTCCGACTAGCGGGAGGGGTAATGAGCAGTTCTTC.

The V gene is TRBV29-1, the J gene TRBJ2-7; 8 bases match TRBD1. Trimming took 0 bases from V and 2 from J; bases not matched to a gene: 6. The CDR3 extends over 15 amino acids. Germline loops: CDR1 SQVTM, CDR2 ANQGSEA. The chain's CDR3 is CSVEDDRGATYEQYF. The CDR3 DNA reads as TGCAGCGTTGAAGACGACAGGGGTGCGACCTACGAGCAGTACTTC.

The V call is TRBV6-2 or TRBV6-3, the J call TRBJ2-3, with 9 bases that match TRBD2. From germline, CDR1 is MNHEY and CDR2 SVGEGT. V lost 4 bases to trimming and J lost 3 bases; unmatched junction nucleotides: 5. The CDR3 contains 15 residues. The DNA for the CDR3 is TGTGCCAGCAGTTTAAGGCGGGAGGGAACAGATACGCAGTATTTT. Translated, it gives CASSLRREGTDTQYF.

The chain has TRBV28 and TRBJ1-5, with D possibly TRBD1 on 5 matching bases. Germline-derived CDR1 and CDR2 are MDHEN and SYDVKM. The CDR3 extends over 17 amino acids. V lost 2 bases and J lost 2, with 16 bases in between. The CDR3 loop is CASSLPSWGVGNQPQHF. The CDR3 DNA is TGTGCCAGCAGTTTACCCTCCTGGGGGGTTGGCAATCAGCCCCAGCATTTT.

Comments on this clone: At one of its ends the junction is not consistent with the germline gene, which may arise from a read error. The chain is built from TRBV5-6 and TRBJ1-4; 7 positions match TRBD1. The CDR3 has 13 amino acids. Germline V gene data show CDR1 as SGHDT and CDR2 as YYEEEE. In DNA, the CDR3 is TGTGCCAGCAGCTGGGGACAGAATGAAAAACTGCTTTTT. Protein product: CASSWGQNEKLLF.

The CDR3 nucleotides are TGTGCCAGCAGCGTAGGGGGAGGTCAGCCCCAGCATTTT. Protein: CASSVGGGQPQHF. The J gene is TRBJ1-5, the V gene TRBV9; D call uncertain. This CDR3 comprises 13 residues. Germline-derived CDR1 and CDR2 are SGDLS and YYNGEE. Trimming pared 0 bases from V and 6 bases from J, leaving 7 bases between. The whole variable domain, filled in from reference TRBV9 and TRBJ1-5, reads DSGVTQTPKHLITATGQRVTLRCSPRSGDLSVYWYQQSLDQGLQFLIQYYNGEERAKGNILERFSAQQFPDLHSELNLSSLELGDSALYFCASSVGGGQPQHFGDGTRLSIL.

The V call is TRBV20-1, the J call TRBJ2-1, with D tentatively TRBD2 (5 bases). The CDR3 sequence is 10 residues long. From germline, CDR1 is DFQATT and CDR2 SNEGSKA (reference sequence). This chain's CDR3 is CRGGRREQFF. CDR3 coding DNA: TGCAGAGGCGGGCGGAGGGAGCAGTTCTTC.

The chain recombines TRBV11-2 with TRBJ1-1, with D perhaps TRBD1 (6 bases). This CDR3 is 17 amino acids long. Trimming left V 4 bases short and J 4 bases short, with 22 bases between. Looked up from germline, CDR1 is SGHAT and CDR2 is FQNNGV. Here the CDR3 reads CASSSNRGRGAATEAFF. The CDR3, as DNA: TGTGCCAGCAGCTCTAACCGCGGGAGGGGGGCCGCCACTGAAGCTTTCTTT.